These 25 T cell receptor beta chains were all obtained from the same sample, sequenced in a study of long-term antiretroviral therapy in people with HIV. At the survey level, the v3.0 immunoSEQ assay was run. TCRdb's copy holds only in-frame clones and misses some; the assay was immunoSEQ multiplex PCR. The data hold 31,000 or so clones, with 75% to 90% observed a single time. Sequencing was performed on unsorted PBMCs, taken about 5 years before starting antiretroviral therapy. The receptors here all came from a man aged 45-65 years with HIV.

In nucleotides, the CDR3 is TGTGCCAGCAGCCCAAGGGGGGACAGTGCCCAGTACTTC. It is translated as CASSPRGDSAQYF. The chain combines TRBV7-3 with TRBJ2-5, with D possibly TRBD1 on 7 matching bases. Germline V gene sequence: CDR1 SGHTA, CDR2 FQGTGA. This CDR3 contains 13 residues. With 5 bases removed from V and 9 bases from J, the gap between germline ends came to 16 bases.

This clone occurred a few times. The chain links TRBV7-6 to TRBJ1-2; no reliable D call. This CDR3 has 13 residues. Germline V gives CDR1 SGHVS, CDR2 FNYEAQ. V gave up 5 bases and J gave up 3 bases, with 10 bases separating them. CDR3 protein: CASSDNIYYGYTF. For the CDR3, the DNA is TGTGCCAGCAGCGACAATATTTACTATGGCTACACCTTC.

The chain couples TRBV7-3 to TRBJ1-5; 7 positions match TRBD1. CDR1 is SGHTA, CDR2 FQGTGA, per germline. This CDR3 spans 23 amino acids. J gave up 0 bases and V 1 base, and 24 bases lay outside the gene matches. In DNA, the CDR3 is TGTGCCAGCAGCTTAAGGTCGGACAGGAGAGCAAGTAAATTAACATTTAGCAATCAGCCCCAGCATTTT. Translating it yields CASSLRSDRRASKLTFSNQPQHF.

This clone occurred once. The gene calls are TRBV5-4 and TRBJ2-3, with D perhaps assigned TRBD1 or TRBD2 (6 bases each). Germline V gene sequence: CDR1 SGHNT, CDR2 YYREEE (reference sequence). V shed 6 bases and J shed 0 bases, with 14 bases lying between them. This CDR3 region has 15 residues. The CDR3 spells CASNRRDTSTDTQYF. CDR3 coding DNA: TGTGCCAGCAACCGGAGGGACACTAGCACAGATACGCAGTATTTT. Variable domain in full (rest from reference TRBV5-4 and TRBJ2-3): ETGVTQSPTHLIKTRGQQVTLRCSSQSGHNTVSWYQQALGQGPQFIFQYYREEENGRGNFPPRFSGLQFPNYSSELNVNALELDDSALYLCASNRRDTSTDTQYFGPGTRLTVL.

The rearrangement uses TRBV28 and TRBJ1-1; 9 nucleotides align to TRBD1. The CDR3 extends over 15 amino acids. V lost 3 bases and J lost 6; bases outside the gene matches: 8. Germline values: CDR1 MDHEN, CDR2 SYDVKM. The CDR3 bases are TGTGCCAGCAGTTTGCTCTCCCGGGACAGGGCTGAAGCTTTCTTT. This translates into CASSLLSRDRAEAFF. Full variable domain (missing parts from reference TRBV28 and TRBJ1-1): DVKVTQSSRYLVKRTGEKVFLECVQDMDHENMFWYRQDPGLGLRLIYFSYDVKMKEKGDIPEGYSVSREKKERFSLILESASTNQTSMYLCASSLLSRDRAEAFFGQGTRLTVV.

With regard to this clone: Its ends do not fully match the called genes, so a read error is possible. The same CDR3 is also encoded by other DNA sequences in this sample. The V call is TRBV6-5, the J call TRBJ2-3, with D perhaps TRBD2 (5 bases). The CDR3 runs 15 residues. In germline, CDR1 is MNHEY, CDR2 SVGAGI. CDR3 DNA: TGTGCCAGCAGTTACTCGAGGGCTAGCACAGATACGCAATATTTT. Translated: CASSYSRASTDTQYF.

The V call is TRBV4-3, the J call TRBJ2-2, with a weak D call TRBD2 (6 bases). This CDR3 region has 17 residues. The ends were cut back, 1 base at V and 0 bases at J, with 12 bases in the middle. Germline V CDR1 and CDR2: LGHNA, YSLEER. CDR3 protein: CASSQVYAGSNTGELFF. The CDR3, as DNA: TGCGCCAGCAGCCAAGTTTACGCGGGGTCGAACACCGGGGAGCTGTTTTTT.

The chain has TRBV5-1 and TRBJ2-3; perhaps D is TRBD1 or TRBD2 (6 bases each). The CDR3 loop spans 15 amino acids. Deletions cut 1 base from V and 0 bases from J, with 9 bases between. CDR1 is SGHRS, CDR2 YFSETQ, per germline. DNA of the CDR3: TGCGCCAGCAGCTTGCAGGGGACTAGCACAGATACGCAGTATTTT. Translating it yields CASSLQGTSTDTQYF. Filled out from reference TRBV5-1 and TRBJ2-3, the complete variable domain reads KAGVTQTPRYLIKTRGQQVTLSCSPISGHRSVSWYQQTPGQGLQFLFEYFSETQRNKGNFPGRFSGRQFSNSRSEMNVSTLELGDSALYLCASSLQGTSTDTQYFGPGTRLTVL.

This clone was picked up one time. The chain couples TRBV2 to TRBJ2-3; D is possibly TRBD1 (8 bases). The CDR3 is made up of 15 amino acids. CDR1 and CDR2 from the germline V gene are SNHLY and FYNNEI. Deletions cut 6 bases from V and 3 bases from J, with 16 bases between. CDR3 in DNA: TGTGCCAGCAGATACAGGGGGGGTTGGACAGATACGCAGTATTTT. This codes for CASRYRGGWTDTQYF.

This clone was found once. The V and J genes are TRBV10-2 and TRBJ1-2; no reliable D call. V was shortened by 2 bases and J by 5 bases, with 6 bases between the two germline ends. The CDR3 contains 12 residues. Germline loops: CDR1 WSHSY, CDR2 SAAADI. CDR3 loop: CASSEEEYGYTF. Written as DNA, the CDR3 is TGCGCCAGCAGTGAGGAAGAATATGGCTACACCTTC.

This chain joins TRBV15 and TRBJ1-2, with D maybe TRBD1 (5 bases). This CDR3 is built from 17 residues. The V end was cut by 2 bases, the J end by 4 bases, with 20 bases between. CDR1 and CDR2 from the germline V gene are LNHNV and YYDKDF (reference sequence). The CDR3 DNA follows: TGTGCCACCAGCAGATACCGGGATCCGGGACCTGTCTATGGCTACACCTTC. Translating gives CATSRYRDPGPVYGYTF.

The V gene is TRBV9, the J gene TRBJ1-1; 8 bases agree with TRBD1. The CDR3 consists of 16 residues. Germline V lookup: CDR1 SGDLS, CDR2 YYNGEE. J gave up 3 bases and V 0 bases, and 7 bases lay outside the gene matches. CDR3 nucleotide sequence: TGTGCCAGCAGCGTAGGTGGACAGGGAGTTTACACTGAAGCTTTCTTT. Its protein is CASSVGGQGVYTEAFF. Looking up the rest from reference TRBV9 and TRBJ1-1 gives the full variable domain: DSGVTQTPKHLITATGQRVTLRCSPRSGDLSVYWYQQSLDQGLQFLIQYYNGEERAKGNILERFSAQQFPDLHSELNLSSLELGDSALYFCASSVGGQGVYTEAFFGQGTRLTVV.

The J gene is TRBJ2-7, the V gene TRBV6-1; 11 bases are a match to TRBD1. V shed 5 bases, J shed 7 bases, and the junction held 7 bases outside the gene matches. Germline-derived CDR1 and CDR2 are MNHNS and SASEGT. CDR3 length: 14 amino acids. This CDR3 reads CASSNGQGAREQYF. Here the CDR3 DNA reads TGTGCCAGCAGTAACGGACAGGGGGCGAGGGAGCAGTACTTC.

The chain couples TRBV10-2 to TRBJ1-4; tentative D call: TRBD1 (6 bases). Per germline, CDR1 WSHSY and CDR2 SAAADI. The CDR3 covers 15 residues. Trimming stripped 3 bases from V and 7 bases from J, with 15 bases between. Here the CDR3 reads CASSESRGQTEKLFF. The CDR3 bases are TGCGCCAGCAGTGAAAGCCGAGGACAGACTGAAAAACTGTTTTTT.

The chain recombines TRBV2 with TRBJ1-1; 7 bases map to TRBD1. This CDR3 spans 12 amino acids. Germline CDR1 reads SNHLY; CDR2 reads FYNNEI. Trimming at V came to 5 bases and at J to 10 bases, leaving 7 bases not matched to a gene. The CDR3 DNA reads as TGTGCCAGCAGTTGGGACAGCGGTCCAGCTTTCTTT. It translates to CASSWDSGPAFF. The entire variable domain, with the rest obtained from reference TRBV2 and TRBJ1-1, is as follows: EPEVTQTPSHQVTQMGQEVILRCVPISNHLYFYWYRQILGQKVEFLVSFYNNEISEKSEIFDDQFSVERPDGSNFTLKIRSTKLEDSAMYFCASSWDSGPAFFGQGTRLTVV.

V usage is TRBV5-1 and J usage is TRBJ2-1; maybe TRBD1 (5 bases). The CDR3 sequence is 15 residues long. Looked up from germline, CDR1 is SGHRS and CDR2 is YFSETQ. V lost 1 base to trimming and J lost 5 bases, with 13 bases between them. The CDR3: CASSLHLGADNEQFF. In DNA, the CDR3 is TGCGCCAGCAGCTTGCATTTAGGGGCAGACAATGAGCAGTTCTTC.

This clone was picked up a small number of times. A read error may produce the germline difference seen at one junction end. This chain joins TRBV6-5 and TRBJ2-1, with TRBD2 as a possible D gene (5 bases). The CDR3 spans 11 residues. CDR1 is MNHEY and CDR2 is SVGAGI in the germline V gene. The CDR3 reads CACSGINEQFF. The CDR3 DNA sequence: TGTGCCTGCAGCGGCATCAATGAGCAGTTCTTC.

This chain joins TRBV5-6 and TRBJ2-7; 12 positions agree with TRBD2. Germline trimming cut 4 bases from V and 3 bases from J; bases unmatched to any gene: 5. This CDR3 spans 15 amino acids. Germline CDR1 is SGHDT and CDR2 is YYEEEE. Here the CDR3 reads CASSRGTSGFYEQYF. The CDR3 DNA follows: TGTGCCAGCAGCCGGGGGACTAGCGGGTTCTACGAGCAGTACTTC. The entire variable domain, with the rest obtained from reference TRBV5-6 and TRBJ2-7, is as follows: DAGVTQSPTHLIKTRGQQVTLRCSPKSGHDTVSWYQQALGQGPQFIFQYYEEEERQRGNFPDRFSGHQFPNYSSELNVNALLLGDSALYLCASSRGTSGFYEQYFGPGTRLTVT.

This clone has only one observation. This chain links TRBV5-6 with TRBJ2-3, with 9 bases aligning to TRBD1. CDR1 and CDR2 from the germline V gene are SGHDT and YYEEEE. The CDR3 sequence is 16 residues long. Trimming cost V 0 bases and J 0 bases; bases outside gene matches: 2. The CDR3 protein is CASSLVGQGSTDTQYF. CDR3 in DNA: TGTGCCAGCAGCTTGGTGGGACAGGGAAGCACAGATACGCAGTATTTT.

This chain uses TRBV6-1 with TRBJ2-7; D is uncertain. The CDR3 spans 13 residues. The germline CDR1 and CDR2 sequences are MNHNS and SASEGT. V was shortened by 8 bases and J by 3 bases, with 14 bases between the two germline ends. The CDR3 is CASVVAVNYEQYF. CDR3 bases: TGTGCCAGCGTCGTCGCCGTCAACTACGAGCAGTACTTC.

The chain joins TRBV7-8 to TRBJ2-3, with 7 bases fitting TRBD1. The V and J ends lost 4 bases and 0 bases, in that order; junction bases with no gene match: 4. The CDR3 is 15 amino acids. Germline V CDR1 and CDR2: SGHVS, FQNEAQ. CDR3 nucleotide sequence: TGTGCCAGCAGCTCCTACAGGGGAAGCACAGATACGCAGTATTTT. Protein: CASSSYRGSTDTQYF.

The chain employs TRBV6-1 and TRBJ2-3; D unclear. The ends were cut back, 1 base at V and 4 bases at J, with 15 bases in the middle. This CDR3 comprises 16 residues. Germline-derived CDR1 and CDR2 are MNHNS and SASEGT. The CDR3 protein is CASSEEMYGWADTQYF. The CDR3, as DNA: TGTGCCAGCAGTGAAGAGATGTATGGGTGGGCAGATACGCAGTATTTT.

The chain carries TRBV29-1 and TRBJ2-1, with a weak D call TRBD1 (6 bases). Germline loops: CDR1 SQVTM, CDR2 ANQGSEA. V lost 4 bases, J lost 2 bases, and 18 bases lay in between. This CDR3 is 16 amino acids long. The CDR3 DNA is TGCAGCGTTGGAGGGGATTCGGACAGAGCCTACAATGAGCAGTTCTTC. Amino acids: CSVGGDSDRAYNEQFF.

The rearrangement links TRBV9 to TRBJ2-1; D is uncertain. V was shortened by 4 bases and J by 0 bases, with 14 bases between the two germline ends. The CDR3 is 16 residues long. CDR1 is SGDLS and CDR2 is YYNGEE in the germline V gene. CDR3 DNA: TGTGCCAGCAGCCTTAATAGTGGGGTCTCCTACAATGAGCAGTTCTTC. Protein: CASSLNSGVSYNEQFF.

The chain has TRBV27 and TRBJ2-6, with TRBD2 as a possible D gene (5 bases). With 6 bases removed from V and 3 bases from J, the gap between germline ends came to 18 bases. The CDR3 has 17 amino acids. The germline V gene has CDR1 MNHEY and CDR2 SMNVEV (reference sequence). CDR3 protein: CASSLRAQAGGANVLTF. The CDR3 DNA reads as TGTGCCAGCAGCCTAAGGGCGCAGGCGGGTGGGGCCAACGTCCTGACTTTC.